This T cell receptor (beta chain) was profiled in a study of T cell changes during pregnancy in multiple sclerosis. The data were produced by immunoSEQ multiplex PCR, yet TCRdb's version contains in-frame clones alone and is incomplete. The sample records 90,000 to 130,000 clones, about 94% being singletons. The table lists this clone with a count of one. This CDR3 spans 16 amino acids. Germline V gene lookup returns CDR1 SGHRS and CDR2 YFSETQ. Losses at the gene ends were 6 bases for V and 2 bases for J; bases not matched to a gene: 9. The chain employs TRBV5-1 and TRBJ1-3; the match to TRBD1 covers 9 bases. This TCR derives from a female donor with multiple sclerosis, enrolled in a pregnancy study. The sample was peripheral blood, taken in the third trimester of pregnancy. DNA of the CDR3: TGCGCCAGCACTCCTACAGGGGGCGCCCCTGGAAACACCATATATTTT. Translation: CASTPTGGAPGNTIYF.